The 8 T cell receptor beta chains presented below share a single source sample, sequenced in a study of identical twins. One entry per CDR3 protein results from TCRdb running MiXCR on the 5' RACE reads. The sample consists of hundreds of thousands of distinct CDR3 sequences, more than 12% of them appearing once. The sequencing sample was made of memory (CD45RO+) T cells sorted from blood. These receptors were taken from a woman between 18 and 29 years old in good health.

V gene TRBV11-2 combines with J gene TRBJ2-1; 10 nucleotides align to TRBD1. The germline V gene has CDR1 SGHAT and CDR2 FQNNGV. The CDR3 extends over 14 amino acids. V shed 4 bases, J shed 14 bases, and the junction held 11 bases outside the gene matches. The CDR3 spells CASSYTTGGYVEFF. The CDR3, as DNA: TGTGCCAGCAGCTACACGACAGGGGGCTACGTGGAGTTCTTC. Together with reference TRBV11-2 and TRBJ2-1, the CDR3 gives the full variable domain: EAGVAQSPRYKIIEKRQSVAFWCNPISGHATLYWYQQILGQGPKLLIQFQNNGVVDDSQLPKDRFSAERLKGVDSTLKIQPAKLEDSAVYLCASSYTTGGYVEFFGPGTRLTVL.

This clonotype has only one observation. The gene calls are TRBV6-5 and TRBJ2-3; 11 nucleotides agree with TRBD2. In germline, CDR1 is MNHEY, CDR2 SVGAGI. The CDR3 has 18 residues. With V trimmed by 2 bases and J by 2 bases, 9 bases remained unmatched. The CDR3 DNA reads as TGTGCCAGCAGTTACGGCCTAGCGGGGGGAGCCTTCACAGATACGCAGTATTTT. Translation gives CASSYGLAGGAFTDTQYF.

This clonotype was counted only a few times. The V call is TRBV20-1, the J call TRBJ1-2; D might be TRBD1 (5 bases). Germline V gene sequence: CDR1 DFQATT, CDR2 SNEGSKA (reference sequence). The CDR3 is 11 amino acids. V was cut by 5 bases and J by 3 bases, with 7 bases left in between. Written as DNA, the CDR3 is TGCAGTGCTGGGGGGGACTATGGCTACACCTTC. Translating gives CSAGGDYGYTF.

CDR3 coding DNA: TGTGCCAGCAGTGATGGGGGCAATAATGAAAAACTGTTTTTT. Its protein is CASSDGGNNEKLFF. V and J are TRBV6-1 and TRBJ1-4; the D gene is possibly TRBD1 (6 bases). The CDR3 totals 14 residues. Germline values: CDR1 MNHNS, CDR2 SASEGT. Deletions cut 3 bases from V and 4 bases from J, with 9 bases between.

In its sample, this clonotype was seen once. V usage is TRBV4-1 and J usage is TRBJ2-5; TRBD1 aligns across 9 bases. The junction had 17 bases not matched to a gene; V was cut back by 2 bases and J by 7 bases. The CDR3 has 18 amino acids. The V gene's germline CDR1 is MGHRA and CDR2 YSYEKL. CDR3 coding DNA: TGCGCCAGCAGCCAATCACCGGGACAGGGTCCCAAGGGTACGACCCAGTACTTC. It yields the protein CASSQSPGQGPKGTTQYF.

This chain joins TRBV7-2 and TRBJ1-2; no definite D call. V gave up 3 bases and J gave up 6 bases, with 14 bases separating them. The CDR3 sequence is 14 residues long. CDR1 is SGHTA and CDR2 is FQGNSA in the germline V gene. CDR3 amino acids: CASSLWVVGDGYTF. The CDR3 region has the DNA TGTGCCAGCAGCTTGTGGGTGGTCGGAGATGGCTACACCTTC.

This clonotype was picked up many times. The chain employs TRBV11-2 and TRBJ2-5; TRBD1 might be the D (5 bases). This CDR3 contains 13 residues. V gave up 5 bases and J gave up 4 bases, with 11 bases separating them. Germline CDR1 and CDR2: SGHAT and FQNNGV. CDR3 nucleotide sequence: TGTGCCAGCAGCATCAGGGCAGGAGAGACCCAGTACTTC. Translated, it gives CASSIRAGETQYF.

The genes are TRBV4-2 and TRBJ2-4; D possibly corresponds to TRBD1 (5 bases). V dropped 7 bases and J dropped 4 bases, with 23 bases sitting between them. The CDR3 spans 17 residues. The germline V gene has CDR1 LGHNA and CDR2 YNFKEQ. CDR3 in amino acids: CASTSSPRQRSKNIQYF. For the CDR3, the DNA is TGTGCCAGCACCTCCTCCCCGAGACAGCGCTCTAAAAACATTCAGTACTTC.